The subject of this entry is one TCR beta chain. The antigen is not known. This could be a read error, since a much larger clone is one nucleotide away. The sample originates from a study of T cell repertoires in cytomegalovirus infection. Study-level information: CMV infection and matching HLA type were both indicated by public TCR beta signatures.

Findings and limits, study-wide: Summed frequency of shared TCR beta families picked out CMV carriers who also had the relevant HLA.

CDR1 is LGHNT and CDR2 is FRNRAP in the germline V gene. The CDR3 spans 10 residues. With 9 bases clipped from V and 9 bases from J, the junction kept 4 bases outside the gene matches. In TCRdb, the reads were re-called with MiXCR into one record per CDR3 protein. The sample carries fewer than 400,000 distinct CDR3 sequences, roughly 18% recorded once. The chain carries TRBV12-5 and TRBJ2-5, with 7 bases aligning to TRBD2. This TCR came from a human donor in good health (CMV status not recorded). Some clones in this sample may be carry-over from other donors' samples. Material: PBMCs. CDR3 in amino acids: CARAGGSQYF. The CDR3 nucleotides are TGTGCTAGGGCCGGGGGGTCCCAGTACTTC.